A selection of T cell receptor beta chains follows, all from one sample in a study of shared clonotypes between healthy human individuals. Generated by immunoSEQ multiplex PCR, the TCRdb table keeps only in-frame clones and is missing some. The data show 400,000 to 600,000 clones, around 95% seen once. Sequencing was done on a sample of naive CD4+ T cells sorted from blood. The receptor source for this set is a woman aged 30 to 39 in good health. The CDR3 runs from the conserved cysteine through the conserved F or W. Each record gives: clone size, J gene, D gene, V gene, CDR3 DNA, CDR3 protein. The D gene is left open where the match is weak. The size field is filled for only some rows; it gives once, few, many or a size class.

>-|TRBJ2-1|-|TRBV27
TGTGCCAGCAGTTTCCCTACCGGACTTCATGAGCAGTTCTTC
CASSFPTGLHEQFF
>-|TRBJ1-5|-|TRBV28
TGTGCCAGTAGATTGGTGGGGACTCAGCCCCAGCATTTT
CASRLVGTQPQHF
>-|TRBJ2-7|-|TRBV28
TGTGCCAGCCTTTCCAGCTACGAGCAGTACTTC
CASLSSYEQYF
>-|TRBJ2-5|TRBD2|TRBV9
TGTGCCAGCAGCCCAGGACTAGCGGGAGGGGAGACCCAGTACTTC
CASSPGLAGGETQYF
>once|TRBJ1-4|-|TRBV7-9
TGTGCCAGCAGCTTCCAAGCTGAAAAACTGTTTTTT
CASSFQAEKLFF
>-|TRBJ2-2|TRBD2|TRBV6-5
TGTGCCAGCAGTTACGCGGGAGGGCCGATGGGGGAGCTGTTTTTT
CASSYAGGPMGELFF
>once|TRBJ1-1|-|TRBV19
TGTGCCAGTAGTAAGAATTTTGGGTTGAACACTGAAGCTTTCTTT
CASSKNFGLNTEAFF
>-|TRBJ2-3|TRBD1|TRBV5-1
TGCGCCAGCAGCTTGGGACAGGGAAGGACAGATACGCAGTATTTT
CASSLGQGRTDTQYF
>-|TRBJ1-3|TRBD1|TRBV6-1
TGTGCCACCAGGACAGGGGACTCTGGAAACACCATATATTTT
CATRTGDSGNTIYF
>once|TRBJ2-6|-|TRBV11-1
TGTGCCAGCAGCAGCCGTCCTGGGGCCAACGTCCTGACTTTC
CASSSRPGANVLTF
>-|TRBJ2-5|TRBD1|TRBV27
TGTGCCAGCAGTGGGGACAGGGGATTAAAGACCCAGTACTTC
CASSGDRGLKTQYF
>once|TRBJ2-6|TRBD1|TRBV5-4
TGTGCCAGCAGCTTGGATGGACAGGCTGGGGCCAACGTCCTGACTTTC
CASSLDGQAGANVLTF
>-|TRBJ1-5|-|TRBV6-5
TGTGCCAGCAGTAGGGGCCCCGTCAGTCAGCCCCAGCATTTT
CASSRGPVSQPQHF
>-|TRBJ2-7|-|TRBV10-3
TGTGCCATCAGTGCGAGGGGCAGGAGCTACGAGCAGTACTTC
CAISARGRSYEQYF
>-|TRBJ2-2|TRBD2|TRBV5-1
TGCGCCAGCAGCCCCGGAAAGGCTAGCGGGTACACCGGGGAGCTGTTTTTT
CASSPGKASGYTGELFF
>-|TRBJ2-7|-|TRBV21-1
TGTGCCAGCAGAGCGTGTCGGGACAGGGAGACCTACGAGCAGTACTTC
CASRACRDRETYEQYF
>once|TRBJ2-1|-|TRBV7-3
TGTGCCAGCAGCTCGGGGTCCGCCTACAATGAGCAGTTCTTC
CASSSGSAYNEQFF
>once|TRBJ2-1|-|TRBV5-1
TGCGCCAGCAGCTTGGCTGGGAACAATGAGCAGTTCTTC
CASSLAGNNEQFF
>-|TRBJ1-2|-|TRBV28
TGTGCCAGCAGTTTGGCGGGTCCCGATGGCTACACCTTC
CASSLAGPDGYTF
>-|TRBJ2-3|-|TRBV5-4
TGTGCCAGCAGCGTGGACCACACAGATACGCAGTATTTT
CASSVDHTDTQYF
>once|TRBJ1-2|-|TRBV28
TGTGCCAGCAGTCAGTATGGCTACACCTTC
CASSQYGYTF
>-|TRBJ2-2|-|TRBV10-2
TGCGCCAGCAGTGACGTTAGGGACACCGGGGAGCTGTTTTTT
CASSDVRDTGELFF
>once|TRBJ2-1|TRBD2|TRBV5-1
TGCGCCAGCAGCTTAGCGGGAATCTCCTACAATGAGCAGTTCTTC
CASSLAGISYNEQFF
>-|TRBJ2-7|-|TRBV11-3
TGTGCCAGCAGCGCCGGAGGGGGTCACGAGCAGTACTTC
CASSAGGGHEQYF
>-|TRBJ2-3|TRBD2|TRBV29-1
TGCAGCGTCGATTGGACTAGGGCACGCACAGATACGCAGTATTTT
CSVDWTRARTDTQYF
>-|TRBJ2-7|-|TRBV5-6
TGTGCCAGCAGCTTGGGCCGGCCCCCCGGCGGTGCGTACTTC
CASSLGRPPGGAYF
>-|TRBJ2-5|-|TRBV27
TGTGCCAGCAGCCTGCTCCAAGAGACCCAGTACTTC
CASSLLQETQYF
>few|TRBJ1-5|-|TRBV7-2
TGTGCCAGCAGCTTAGCCGAGCATCAGCCCCAGCATTTT
CASSLAEHQPQHF
>once|TRBJ2-5|TRBD1|TRBV14
TGTGCCAGCAGCCAAGATTTTTGGGGACAGAAAAAGACCCAGTACTTC
CASSQDFWGQKKTQYF
>-|TRBJ2-1|TRBD2|TRBV9
TGTGCCAGCAGCGTAGCCGGGGGGGCGGGTCCCAACAATGAGCAGTTCTTC
CASSVAGGAGPNNEQFF
>-|TRBJ1-2|-|TRBV6-1
TGTGCCACCGACCCCCCGACGGGGAACTATGGCTACACCTTC
CATDPPTGNYGYTF
>-|TRBJ2-7|TRBD2|TRBV13
TGTGCCAGCAGTTCTGGACTAGCTTCCTACGAGCAGTACTTC
CASSSGLASYEQYF
>-|TRBJ1-1|TRBD1|TRBV19
TGTGCCAGTAGTATACCAGGGGGCCTGAACACTGAAGCTTTCTTT
CASSIPGGLNTEAFF
>-|TRBJ1-1|-|TRBV6-6
TGTGCCAGCAGTTACTCGGTAGGGAGCACTGAAGCTTTCTTT
CASSYSVGSTEAFF
>-|TRBJ2-2|-|TRBV5-1
TGCGCCAGCAGCTTGCCGGAGGGACCCGGGGAGCTGTTTTTT
CASSLPEGPGELFF
>once|TRBJ2-7|-|TRBV7-2
TGTGCCAGCAGCGCTCGACGGGAACCCTACGAGCAGTACTTC
CASSARREPYEQYF
>-|TRBJ1-1|TRBD1|TRBV10-3
TGTGCCATCAGTGAGGGACAGGGGGGTGGCGAAGCTTTCTTT
CAISEGQGGGEAFF
>-|TRBJ2-1|TRBD2|TRBV27
TGTGCCAGCAGCCGGCTAGCGGGAGTCGGCAATGAGCAGTTCTTC
CASSRLAGVGNEQFF
>-|TRBJ2-1|TRBD2|TRBV15
TGTGCCACCAGCAGGGGACTAGCGGGAGGGCCTAGTGTTGAGCAGTTCTTC
CATSRGLAGGPSVEQFF
>-|TRBJ1-1|TRBD1|TRBV25-1
TGTGCCAGCAGTCCCTCCGGGACAGAGAACACTGAAGCTTTCTTT
CASSPSGTENTEAFF
>-|TRBJ2-6|-|TRBV5-1
TGCGCCAGCAGCTTAGAATGGTATGGGGCCAACGTCCTGACTTTC
CASSLEWYGANVLTF
>-|TRBJ2-3|TRBD1|TRBV7-9
TGTGCCAGCAGCTCGAGACAGGGGTTGGATACGCAGTATTTT
CASSSRQGLDTQYF
>-|TRBJ1-2|-|TRBV28
TGTGCCAGCAGTCCTAGCGTCGGGGCTAACCGCTATGGCTACACCTTC
CASSPSVGANRYGYTF
>-|TRBJ2-7|TRBD1|TRBV7-9
TGTGCCAGCAGCCCACGCGGGCGACAGGGCGCCTACGAGCAGTACTTC
CASSPRGRQGAYEQYF
>-|TRBJ2-7|-|TRBV7-9
TGTGCCAGCACCCCGGGCCATGTTGACCACGAGCAGTACTTC
CASTPGHVDHEQYF
>-|TRBJ1-5|-|TRBV2
TGTGCCAGCAGTCCGGTTTGGGCAGCTAATGATCAGCCCCAGCATTTT
CASSPVWAANDQPQHF
>-|TRBJ2-5|TRBD2|TRBV19
TGTGCCAGTACTCCAAGCGGGAACCAAGAGACCCAGTACTTC
CASTPSGNQETQYF
>-|TRBJ2-7|TRBD1|TRBV19
TGTGCCAGTAGTGCTTCGGACAGGGGTTCCTACGAGCAGTACTTC
CASSASDRGSYEQYF